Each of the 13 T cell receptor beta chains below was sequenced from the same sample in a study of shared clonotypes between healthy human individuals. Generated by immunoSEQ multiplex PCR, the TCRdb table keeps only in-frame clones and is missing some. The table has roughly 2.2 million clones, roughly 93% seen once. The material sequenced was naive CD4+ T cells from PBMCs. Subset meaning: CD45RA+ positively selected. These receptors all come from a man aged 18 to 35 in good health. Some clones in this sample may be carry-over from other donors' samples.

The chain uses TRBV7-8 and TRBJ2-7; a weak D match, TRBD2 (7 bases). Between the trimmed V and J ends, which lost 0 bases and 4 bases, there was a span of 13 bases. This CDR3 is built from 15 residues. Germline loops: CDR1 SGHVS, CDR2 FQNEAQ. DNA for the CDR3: TGTGCCAGCAGCTTAGCCCGGGGGGCCTGGTACGAGCAGTACTTC. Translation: CASSLARGAWYEQYF.

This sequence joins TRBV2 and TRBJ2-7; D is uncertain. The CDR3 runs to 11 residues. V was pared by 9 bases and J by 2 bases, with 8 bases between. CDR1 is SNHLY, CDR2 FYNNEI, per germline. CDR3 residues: CARGVAYEQYF. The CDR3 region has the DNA TGTGCCAGGGGTGTGGCCTACGAGCAGTACTTC.

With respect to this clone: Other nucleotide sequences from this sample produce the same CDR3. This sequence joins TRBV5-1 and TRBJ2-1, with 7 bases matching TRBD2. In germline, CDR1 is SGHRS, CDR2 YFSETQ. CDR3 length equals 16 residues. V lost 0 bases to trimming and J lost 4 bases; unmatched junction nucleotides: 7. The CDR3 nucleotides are TGCGCCAGCAGCTTGGTTCCGGCGGGAGCATACAATGAGCAGTTCTTC. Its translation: CASSLVPAGAYNEQFF.

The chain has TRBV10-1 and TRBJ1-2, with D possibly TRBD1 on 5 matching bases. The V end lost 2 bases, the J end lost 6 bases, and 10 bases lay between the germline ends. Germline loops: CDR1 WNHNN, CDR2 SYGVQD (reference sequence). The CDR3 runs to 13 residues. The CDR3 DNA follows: TGCGCCAGCAGTGAGCGGCAGGGTCATGGCTACACCTTC. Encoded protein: CASSERQGHGYTF.

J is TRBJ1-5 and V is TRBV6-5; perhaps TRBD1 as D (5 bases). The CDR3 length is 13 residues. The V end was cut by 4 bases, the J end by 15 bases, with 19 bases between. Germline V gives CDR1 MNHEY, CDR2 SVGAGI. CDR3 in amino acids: CASSSSGGPVRHF. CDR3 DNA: TGTGCCAGCAGTTCAAGCGGGGGACCGGTCCGGCATTTT.

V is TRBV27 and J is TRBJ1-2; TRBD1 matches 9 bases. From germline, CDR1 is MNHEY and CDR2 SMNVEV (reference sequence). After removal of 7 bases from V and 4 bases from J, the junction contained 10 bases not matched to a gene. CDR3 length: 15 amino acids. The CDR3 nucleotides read TGTGCCAGCACCCCGGGGGGACAGGGAACCTATGGCTACACCTTC. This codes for CASTPGGQGTYGYTF.

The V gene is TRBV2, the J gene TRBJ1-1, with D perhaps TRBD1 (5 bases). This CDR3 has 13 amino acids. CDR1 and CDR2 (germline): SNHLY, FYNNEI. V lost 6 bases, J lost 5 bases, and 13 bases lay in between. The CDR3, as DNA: TGTGCCAGCAGCCTTTCCAGGGCTACTGAAGCTTTCTTT. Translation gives CASSLSRATEAFF.

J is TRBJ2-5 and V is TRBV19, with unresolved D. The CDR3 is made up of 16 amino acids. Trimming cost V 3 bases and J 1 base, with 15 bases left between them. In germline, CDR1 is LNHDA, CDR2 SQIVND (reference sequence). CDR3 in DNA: TGTGCCAGTAGTATCGACCGAACCTTCCTCCAAGAGACCCAGTACTTC. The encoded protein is CASSIDRTFLQETQYF.

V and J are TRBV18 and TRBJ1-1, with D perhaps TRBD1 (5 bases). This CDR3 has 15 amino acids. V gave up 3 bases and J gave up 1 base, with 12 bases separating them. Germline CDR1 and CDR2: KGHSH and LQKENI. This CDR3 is CASSPMGQGNTEAFF. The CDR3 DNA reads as TGTGCCAGCTCACCCATGGGTCAGGGGAACACTGAAGCTTTCTTT.

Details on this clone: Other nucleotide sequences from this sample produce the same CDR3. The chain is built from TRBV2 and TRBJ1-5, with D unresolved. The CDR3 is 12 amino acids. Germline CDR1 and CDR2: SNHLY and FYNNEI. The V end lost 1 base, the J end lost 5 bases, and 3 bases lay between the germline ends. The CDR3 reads CASSEDHQPQHF. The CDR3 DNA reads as TGTGCCAGCAGTGAAGACCATCAGCCCCAGCATTTT.

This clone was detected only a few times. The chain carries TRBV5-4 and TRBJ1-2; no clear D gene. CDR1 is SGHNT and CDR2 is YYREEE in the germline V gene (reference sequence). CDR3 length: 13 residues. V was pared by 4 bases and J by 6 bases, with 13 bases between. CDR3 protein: CASSAGLRDGYTF. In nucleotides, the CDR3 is TGTGCCAGCAGCGCCGGACTGCGGGATGGCTACACCTTC.

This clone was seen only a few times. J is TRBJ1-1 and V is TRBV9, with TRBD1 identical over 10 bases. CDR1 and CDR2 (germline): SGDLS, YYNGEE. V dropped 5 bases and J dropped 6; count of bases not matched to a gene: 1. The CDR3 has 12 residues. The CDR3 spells CASRGQGPEAFF. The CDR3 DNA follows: TGTGCCAGCAGGGGACAGGGGCCTGAAGCTTTCTTT.

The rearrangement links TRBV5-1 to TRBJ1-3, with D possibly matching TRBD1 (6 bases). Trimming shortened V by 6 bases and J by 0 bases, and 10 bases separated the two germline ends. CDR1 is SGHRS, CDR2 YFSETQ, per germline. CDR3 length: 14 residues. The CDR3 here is CASKGGSSGNTIYF. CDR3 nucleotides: TGCGCCAGCAAAGGGGGGAGCTCTGGAAACACCATATATTTT.